The 9 T cell receptor beta chains reported below all come from one sample, sequenced in a study of CD8 T cells in ankylosing spondylitis (TCRdb year 2017). Libraries were built with 5' RACE. TCRdb records Illumina HiSeq 2500 as the sequencer. In TCRdb, the public reads were trimmed at Q25 with fastp and aligned with MiXCR, with productive beta chains retained. Here each entry gathers all rows of one CDR3 protein and keeps the most common genes and DNA. The table for this sample lists around 30,000 distinct CDR3 sequences; about 7.8% of them were counted only once. Together, the top ten hold roughly a tenth of the sample. Sample: blood, either unsorted or a sorted T cell fraction (not recorded which). Receptors originate from a male donor with ankylosing spondylitis or in good health (not recorded which).

This clonotype was seen repeatedly, ten times or more. The V call is TRBV5-5, the J call TRBJ1-5; no definite D call. The V gene lost 3 bases and the J gene lost 7 bases, with 17 bases spanning the gap. Germline CDR1 and CDR2: SGHKS and YYEKEE (reference sequence). The CDR3 length is 15 residues. The CDR3 DNA reads as TGTGCCAGCAGCTATGGGTCATCTGGGAGACAGCCCCAGCATTTT. This gives the protein CASSYGSSGRQPQHF. The entire variable domain, with the rest obtained from reference TRBV5-5 and TRBJ1-5, is as follows: DAGVTQSPTHLIKTRGQQVTLRCSPISGHKSVSWYQQVLGQGPQFIFQYYEKEERGRGNFPDRFSARQFPNYSSELNVNALLLGDSALYLCASSYGSSGRQPQHFGDGTRLSIL.

The sample holds many counts of this clonotype. The chain joins TRBV12-3 or TRBV12-4 to TRBJ1-1; a weak D match, TRBD1 (6 bases). The CDR3 runs 14 residues. Trimming shortened V by 8 bases and J by 4 bases, and 17 bases separated the two germline ends. The CDR3: CASSMGGGGTEAFF. The CDR3 coding sequence is TGTGCCAGCTCAATGGGTGGGGGCGGCACTGAAGCTTTCTTT.

This clonotype showed up just a few times. The chain couples TRBV29-1 to TRBJ2-1; D is possibly TRBD1 or TRBD2 (5 bases each). This CDR3 comprises 11 residues. Germline CDR1 and CDR2: SQVTM and ANQGSEA. The V end was cut by 6 bases, the J end by 15 bases, with 18 bases between. CDR3 protein: CSVEFLGAGFF. In DNA form, the CDR3 reads TGCAGCGTCGAGTTTCTAGGGGCGGGGTTCTTC.

Many counts were recorded for this clonotype. The chain recombines TRBV20-1 with TRBJ2-7, with TRBD1 matching over 8 bases. The CDR3 sequence is 12 residues long. Germline V CDR1 and CDR2: DFQATT, SNEGSKA (reference sequence). J was trimmed by 3 bases and V by 6 bases; bases with no gene match: 4. CDR3 sequence: CSATGQGYEQYF. The DNA of the CDR3 is TGCAGTGCAACAGGACAGGGCTACGAGCAGTACTTC.

This clonotype was counted many times. The chain combines TRBV27 with TRBJ2-3; no clear D gene. The V end lost 7 bases, the J end lost 3 bases, and 14 bases lay between the germline ends. Germline CDR1 reads MNHEY; CDR2 reads SMNVEV (reference sequence). This CDR3 region has 14 residues. As DNA, the CDR3 is TGTGCCAGCAAACTCGATAGGGCGACAGATACGCAGTATTTT. As protein: CASKLDRATDTQYF.

This clonotype has a count of ten or more. The J gene is TRBJ1-2, the V gene TRBV5-1, with unresolved D. The CDR3 has 12 amino acids. The germline V and J ends were trimmed by 0 bases and 8 bases, with 8 bases remaining between them. Germline values: CDR1 SGHRS, CDR2 YFSETQ. This CDR3 is CASSLDRIGYTF. In nucleotides, the CDR3 is TGCGCCAGCAGCTTGGATCGCATCGGCTACACCTTC.

At least ten counts were recorded for this clonotype. V and J are TRBV7-2 and TRBJ1-1, with no clear D. The germline V gene has CDR1 SGHTA and CDR2 FQGNSA. V gave up 1 base and J gave up 3 bases, with 3 bases separating them. The CDR3 sequence is 12 residues long. Here the CDR3 reads CASSLVDTEAFF. In DNA form, the CDR3 reads TGTGCCAGCAGCTTAGTGGACACTGAAGCTTTCTTT.

This clonotype came up many times. The chain joins TRBV5-1 to TRBJ2-2, with D possibly TRBD1 on 5 matching bases. In germline, CDR1 is SGHRS, CDR2 YFSETQ. This CDR3 has 14 residues. V was pared by 2 bases and J by 7 bases, with 12 bases between. CDR3: CASSLERGLGELFF. In nucleotides, the CDR3 is TGCGCCAGCAGCTTAGAAAGGGGCCTCGGGGAGCTGTTTTTT.

This clonotype was detected ten times or more. The J gene is TRBJ2-4, the V gene TRBV20-1; 7 nucleotides match TRBD2. The CDR3 sequence is 14 residues long. CDR1 is DFQATT, CDR2 SNEGSKA, per germline (reference sequence). The CDR3 loop reads CSAPQSLAENIQYF. Here the CDR3 DNA reads TGCAGCGCTCCTCAATCCCTAGCGGAAAACATTCAGTACTTC.